The sequence of this T cell receptor beta chain was determined in a study of cytomegalovirus exposure and HLA in healthy donors (dated 2017 in TCRdb). In the study overall: An earlier analysis of some 620 of the donors reported about 300 Gb of sequence data and roughly 120 million unique TCR beta sequences obtained from roughly 170 million T cells. Genome-wide SNP genotypes for about three fifths of the roughly 700 donors were used in a later genetic analysis, which treated that subset as a discovery cohort. The number of typed donors differed by locus: about 629-630 for A, B, C, DRB1 and DQB1; 500 to 550 for DQA1; approximately 600 for DPA1; and approximately 450 for DPB1. A few DR-DQ haplotypes were treated as single units for association and clustering because of strong linkage in the cohort. High-throughput TCR immunosequencing, statistical association of individual TCRs with disease status, and machine learning were combined to predict cytomegalovirus infection status. Donor age, sex, ethnicity and CMV serostatus were collected together with the repertoire data. HLA typing covered class I and class II loci at four-digit resolution. An earlier analysis of roughly 600 of the donors used high-throughput TCR beta sequencing to judge whether each TCR beta V gene segment behaved as functional or pseudogenic. A later analysis re-examined previously published TCR beta repertoires from more than 650 donors and added high-resolution HLA genotyping to investigate patterns of TCR occurrence. The genetic ancestry cluster associated with self-reported Caucasian donors included about 84% of the roughly 390 genotyped donors. Among almost 400 genotyped donors of the cohort, an average of roughly 240,000 unique TCR beta nucleotide sequences were sequenced per donor, roughly 20% of them non-productive. About 320 gigabases of sequencing data and some 85 million unique TCR sequences were included in an early release covering 500 to 750 HLA-typed donors. All discovery cohort repertoires had been generated using a single sequencing platform. Using immunosequencing, the study profiled T cell repertoires from roughly 650 subjects and related those repertoires to cytomegalovirus serostatus. A separate validation cohort of roughly 130 different subjects was used in addition to the approximately 700-subject first cohort. The study aimed to test whether signatures of past pathogen exposure could be identified by cataloging public T cell receptors. In the later analysis, no new phenotypic data were used to find candidate immune exposures; instead, reliance was placed on TCR beta sequences and their occurrence across donors. Findings and caveats that apply to the study as a whole: At a false discovery rate of 0.05, a later analysis linked roughly 17,000 TCR beta sequences to specific HLA alleles. In the study, approximately 160 TCR beta chains were listed as associated with cytomegalovirus. A cluster of highly shared sequence variants was judged likely to be a technical artifact of the sequencing pipeline. Compared with the 666-donor mean, donors in an Asian-associated ancestry cluster had fewer N-insertions in productive TCRs, according to a later genetic analysis. The cohort was sequenced for TCR beta chains only, and without alpha or paired-chain data the features that could be detected were limited. A later analysis found that HLA-associated TCR beta chains were more clonally expanded and had lower generation probabilities than equally common non-associated chains. While some public TCRs were present in many individuals, most TCR sequences turned up only very rarely across donors. According to a later analysis, TCR association rates differed among HLA loci, with DRB1 alleles showing the most associated TCRs and HLA-C alleles showing the fewest. Sequencing depth was assumed to be roughly uniform across donors in the presence/absence analyses, though that assumption may not hold. When HLA alleles, especially DR and DQ, strongly co-occurred, TCR associations were difficult to assign to individual alleles. An association between a missense DCLRE1C variant and V-gene and J-gene trimming of TCR beta chains was found in a later genetic analysis and replicated in an independent cohort. The only immune exposure information available for the cohort was CMV serostatus. Because counts were too low, roughly 17 rarely observed V segments, including chromosome 9 orphons, were left out of the earlier analysis of 587 of the donors. In an earlier analysis of 450 to 750 of the donors, most TCR beta V segments appeared in productive rearrangements about 90% or about 30% of the time, broadly matching IMGT annotations. A further reported finding was that TCR beta sequences accurately predicted the HLA-A and HLA-B alleles for most subjects in the first cohort. The authors suggested that the approach could potentially be generalized to other disease states and immunological phenotypes. The classifier was reported to diagnose cytomegalovirus status with high specificity and sensitivity in both the original cohort and the validation cohort. Some IMGT-functional V segments, including TRBV6-2 and TRBV6-3, could not be told apart with the 87-base-pair reads, so those segments were excluded. A few of the identified cytomegalovirus-associated TCR beta chains were confirmed in vitro to be specific for cytomegalovirus antigens. Correlated functional status among segregating V segments might be attributable to linkage disequilibrium, but an unknown experimental factor could not be ruled out. Several of the top co-occurrence clusters appeared to be linked to parvovirus B19, influenza, CMV and Epstein-Barr virus, according to a later analysis. A later analysis found that most CMV-associated TCR beta chains appeared HLA-restricted, with HLA associations seemingly driven largely by CMV exposure. HLA typing was unavailable for some donors at each locus, so association tests used only the typed subset.

The cohort consisted of approximately 670 healthy bone marrow donors. Cohort members were all nominally healthy when sampled, although unrecorded immune exposures were likely present. The donor tested CMV seronegative, placing the donor among the 350 to 400 seronegative members of the cohort. Each donor provided a peripheral blood sample, and peripheral blood mononuclear cells were used for TCR beta sequencing. The Qiagen DNeasy Blood Extraction Kit was used to extract genomic DNA from the blood cell samples. Comments on this clone: It lacks a known antigen. No base quality information exists; no much larger clone differs at one position.

The CDR3 goes from the cysteine to the phenylalanine over 15 residues. Only CDR3 DNA remains: 45 bases, in frame from the first base. Trimming accounts for 6 bases at V and 5 bases at J, while the number of junction bases matched to no gene is 9. CDR1 and CDR2 are drawn from the germline V gene: SNHLY, FYNNEI. Libraries were made using the immunoSEQ multiplex PCR assay. A mixture of 60 forward primers for TCR Vbeta segments and 13 reverse primers for TCR Jbeta segments was used in the multiplex PCR. A multiplex PCR assay on genomic DNA amplified the CDR3 region of rearranged TCR beta genes. The Illumina HiSeq System was used to sequence the amplified TCR beta libraries as 87-base-pair reads. On the authors' methods: A later analysis counted about 80 million unique TCR beta chains across the 500 to 850 repertoires, and around 9.9 million of these chains were shared by at least two donors. A nearest-neighbor algorithm error-corrected the raw reads and collapsed the reads into unique sequences, merging closely related sequences to remove PCR and sequencing errors. V, D and J gene segments were assigned by aligning CDR3 sequences to IMGT reference sequences. Each retained sequence needed at least a six-nucleotide match to both a V gene segment and a J gene segment. A rearrangement was called productive if the CDR3 had no stop codons and remained in frame with V and J, and every other rearrangement was called non-productive. CDR3 was defined by IMGT convention, running from the second conserved V-encoded cysteine to the conserved J-encoded phenylalanine. The earlier analysis of about 530 of the donors excluded any sequence lacking an unambiguous match to a single V gene segment. An earlier analysis of about 590 of the donors classified V segments as functional when productive rearrangements were above 56.7% and as segregating when the standard deviation between donors was above 5%. A statistical classification framework was developed to diagnose cytomegalovirus status using the catalog of TCR beta chain sequences. V and J gene assignment, in a later analysis, came from comparing TCR nucleotide sequences with IMGT/GENE-DB human TR gene sequences. Using the TCRdist pipeline, a later analysis assigned CDR3 sequences along with most-parsimonious VDJ recombination scenarios. In a later analysis, each TCR beta chain was defined by its CDR3 amino acid sequence together with its V-gene family, and reads without a unique V-gene family were excluded. A later analysis removed 450 to 600 highly shared, low-generation-probability nucleotide sequences to deal with suspected cross-contamination and a sequencing artifact. In a later analysis, a clonal expansion index was calculated for each public chain from normalized within-repertoire ranks of inferred template counts. Generation probabilities in a later analysis came from a VDJ recombination model fitted to out-of-frame rearrangements, and those results were checked against IGoR. In a later analysis, TCR-TCR, TCR-HLA and TCR-CMV co-occurrence was scored with hypergeometric tests, and a repertoire-size bias correction was applied to TCR pairs. To estimate false discovery rates, a later analysis permuted the HLA or CMV assignments 20 times. In a later analysis, co-occurring TCRs were grouped using DBSCAN, and TCRdist sequence similarity was added for clustering within HLA-allele-positive subsets. Co-occurrence clustering excluded repertoires with fewer than 30,000 or more than 120,000 public chains, plus five with anomalous nucleotide sharing. Entries here come from immuneACCESS through TCRdb and include only in-frame sequences with V and J called. Some clones fail to appear in such tables; in the studies checked, an unresolved V gene covers under half of the shortfall, and the cause of the remainder is unknown. V, J and clone size derive from that table, while D and trimming were established from the DNA sequence. This sample is represented by over 110,000 clones; approximately 80% of them were singletons. The leading ten clones occupy around 2.4% of the sample.

The chain is assembled from TRBV2 and TRBJ1-5; TRBD1 matches 8 bases in the middle. The receptor's source is a male donor in good health and CMV-seronegative. Sequenced input: PBMCs. DNA sequence: TGTGCCAGCAGCCATCAGGGGGCTGTCGATCAGCCCCAGCATTTT. Protein translation: CASSHQGAVDQPQHF.